This TCR beta chain appears in the sequencing data of a study of T-cell memory formation after mild COVID-19 (dated by TCRdb to about 2021). Broadly, across the study: TCR sequence clusters from the two donors were largely donor specific. Longitudinal TCRalpha and TCRbeta repertoire sequencing tracked T-cell clones expanding and contracting after mild COVID-19 in a couple of donors. The cohort was made up of two young adult volunteers, one female and one male, who were previously healthy. The study at large found these results: Contracting CD4+ clones appeared mostly in the CM and EM memory subsets, whereas CD8+ clones were enriched in EMRA. The second-wave clones that peaked on day 37 were not confirmed to be SARS-CoV-2 specific. Clones that contracted from day 15 to 85 showed balanced CD4/CD8 phenotypes, whereas a second wave of clones that expanded from day 15 to 37 leaned towards CD4+. The detection of some responding clones in pre-infection memory suggests that pre-existing cross-reactive memory T cells joined the SARS-CoV-2 response. The study covered only a couple of mild cases, and larger cohorts including severe cases with pre-infection samples were considered necessary.

Ficoll-Paque density gradient centrifugation was the method used to isolate PBMCs. The instrument was an Illumina NovaSeq 6000. Using 5'RACE with constant-segment primers, TCRalpha and TCRbeta cDNA libraries were constructed, with sample barcodes and unique molecular identifiers added in the process. Trizol reagent was used to extract RNA from every sample. Library amplification was performed in two PCR steps, and a second sample barcode and Illumina TruSeq adapters were introduced in the second step. Sequencing of the libraries was done on an Illumina NovaSeq, producing 2 x 150 bp paired-end reads. The study's processing was this. Demultiplexing of reads and collapsing into UMI-guided consensus sequences were performed with migec v1.2.7. Using mixcr v2.1.11, UMI consensuses were aligned to TRA and TRB V and J templates and then assembled into clonotypes. A clonotype was counted as expanded or contracted only if both edgeR and NoisET called the change significant, with noise models trained on biological replicates. For edgeR calls, the thresholds were a false discovery rate-adjusted p below 0.01 and a log2 fold-change of 1. As an exploratory analysis of dynamics, max-normalized trajectories of the 1000 most abundant clonotypes were examined by PCA with hierarchical clustering. Each responding clone was given a CD4 or CD8 phenotype based on the CD4+ and CD8+ repertoires, which had been sequenced separately. Through fastp at Q25 and MiXCR, TCRdb rebuilt clones from the public reads, retaining in-frame beta chains. Every entry covers one CDR3 protein and lists the most common genes and DNA from its rows. TCRdb's processing, not the authors' own work, is the source of the V and J calls. Present in this sample are under 550,000 distinct CDR3 sequences, approximately 18% of which were seen just once. Roughly an eighth of the sample is held by the ten biggest clonotypes.

As concerns this clonotype: Its binding antigen is unknown. No per-base quality is available; no much larger clone lies one base away.

From its cysteine to its phenylalanine, the CDR3 spans 14 amino acids. Only CDR3 DNA is held: 42 bases, read in frame from base 1. V is pruned by 0 bases and J by 1 base, leaving 2 bases of the junction without a gene match. The germline V gene encodes CDR1 DFQATT and CDR2 SNEGSKA (reference sequence). Recombination joined TRBV20-1 with TRBJ1-1; 7 of the junction bases match TRBD1. Sequencing used PBMCs or a T cell subset sorted from them (not recorded which). The clonotype was recovered from an adult woman who had mild COVID-19 (a few samples of this study predate the infection). The sample titles of this study are shuffled in the database, so cell type and time point are left out; the donor was told from shared clones. The DNA sequence is TGCAGTGCTAGAGACAGGGGGGCGAACACTGAAGCTTTCTTT. This encodes CSARDRGANTEAFF.